The clone carrying this T cell receptor (beta chain) came up many times. Trimming at V came to 1 base and at J to 7 bases, leaving 9 bases not matched to a gene. CDR1 and CDR2 from the germline V gene are MNHEY and SMNVEV (reference sequence). The CDR3 runs to 16 residues. This sample was taken from a study of T cells in Graves' hyperthyroidism and ophthalmopathy. Amplified regions were TCR beta CDR3 sequences from RNA transcripts. When the TCR CDR3 underwent first-round RT-PCR, the HTBI primer set was used. TCRdb called the multiplex PCR reads again in MiXCR, with one record for every CDR3 protein. The table lists approximately 610,000 distinct CDR3 sequences, over 12% of them singletons.

This chain links TRBV27 with TRBJ2-5; 10 nucleotides match TRBD1. The sample was blood. The clonotype was recovered from a woman aged 35 to 49 with Graves' ophthalmopathy. The CDR3 region has the DNA TGTGCCAGCAGTTTATGGGGGACAGGGGCTCTCGGGACCCAGTACTTC. Protein: CASSLWGTGALGTQYF.